These 14 T cell receptor beta chains came from one sample sequenced in a study of blood T cell repertoires in COVID-19. Profiled with immunoSEQ multiplex PCR; TCRdb holds only in-frame clones, not every one. The table records more than 110,000 clones, around 78% of them present only once. Sample: peripheral blood. The source of these receptors is a woman older than 75 with active or convalescent COVID-19.

This clone was counted only a few times. The chain combines TRBV28 with TRBJ1-3, with TRBD1 as a possible D gene (5 bases). The V end was cut by 6 bases, the J end by 4 bases, with 13 bases between. Germline V gives CDR1 MDHEN, CDR2 SYDVKM. This CDR3 spans 14 amino acids. CDR3 DNA sequence: TGTGCCAGCAGCTCAGGGTTCACGGGAAACACCATATATTTT. Its translation: CASSSGFTGNTIYF.

CDR3 in amino acids: CASSLVARMILGNTEAFF. The CDR3 region has the DNA TGTGCCAGCAGCTTAGTGGCCAGGATGATTTTGGGGAACACTGAAGCTTTCTTT. The J gene is TRBJ1-1, the V gene TRBV11-2; D is ambiguous. Germline CDR1 and CDR2: SGHAT and FQNNGV. This CDR3 contains 18 residues. V was trimmed by 1 base and J by 1 base, leaving 19 bases between them.

The genes are TRBV4-2 and TRBJ2-5; no clear D gene. The CDR3 totals 14 residues. Looked up from germline, CDR1 is LGHNA and CDR2 is YNFKEQ. V dropped 0 bases and J dropped 0 bases, with 5 bases sitting between them. CDR3 nucleotide sequence: TGTGCCAGCAGCCAAGAACCAGACCAAGAGACCCAGTACTTC. It is translated as CASSQEPDQETQYF.

The rearrangement uses TRBV7-9 and TRBJ2-3, with D possibly TRBD1 on 5 matching bases. Germline lookup yields CDR1 SEHNR and CDR2 FQNEAQ (reference sequence). This CDR3 is built from 14 residues. Trimming left V 2 bases short and J 6 bases short, with 12 bases between. CDR3 nucleotide sequence: TGTGCCAGCAGCTTACCGACCAGGGCGGATACGCAGTATTTT. It specifies CASSLPTRADTQYF.

This clone was found a few times. J is TRBJ1-1 and V is TRBV19, with D unresolved. Germline V lookup: CDR1 LNHDA, CDR2 SQIVND (reference sequence). Deletions cut 5 bases from V and 4 bases from J, with 17 bases between. The CDR3 runs 15 residues. CDR3 bases: TGTGCCAGTAGTCCCCAAGGAATAACGGGCACTGAAGCTTTCTTT. Protein: CASSPQGITGTEAFF.

This chain connects TRBV5-1 to TRBJ2-2; 7 positions agree with TRBD2. The CDR3 spans 15 residues. CDR1 SGHRS and CDR2 YFSETQ come from the germline V gene. V lost 4 bases to trimming and J lost 4 bases; unmatched junction nucleotides: 7. CDR3 protein: CASSVGTTLTGELFF. For the CDR3, the DNA is TGCGCCAGCAGCGTCGGGACTACCCTCACCGGGGAGCTGTTTTTT.

The rearrangement links TRBV4-1 to TRBJ1-2; no clear D gene. V was shortened by 1 base and J by 0 bases, with 9 bases between the two germline ends. Germline-derived CDR1 and CDR2 are MGHRA and YSYEKL. CDR3 length: 15 residues. The CDR3 DNA sequence: TGCGCCAGCAGCCAAGCCCGACTGTCTAACTATGGCTACACCTTC. Translating gives CASSQARLSNYGYTF.

V and J are TRBV5-1 and TRBJ1-2; the D gene is possibly TRBD1 (6 bases). CDR1 and CDR2 (germline): SGHRS, YFSETQ. V was shortened by 3 bases and J by 7 bases, with 13 bases between the two germline ends. This CDR3 region has 13 residues. This CDR3 reads CASSSGDQAGYTF. The CDR3 DNA sequence: TGCGCCAGCAGCTCAGGGGATCAGGCTGGCTACACCTTC.

V is TRBV13 and J is TRBJ2-5; 7 bases agree with TRBD1. With V trimmed by 2 bases and J by 1 base, 7 bases remained unmatched. The CDR3 has 16 residues. Germline CDR1 reads PRHDT; CDR2 reads FYEKMQ (reference sequence). DNA of the CDR3: TGTGCCAGCAGCTTATTGGCAGGGGGTATCCAAGAGACCCAGTACTTC. Its protein is CASSLLAGGIQETQYF.

The rearrangement joins TRBV9 to TRBJ2-5, with 10 bases matching TRBD2. The trim removed 2 bases at V and 5 bases at J, leaving 9 bases unmatched. The CDR3 loop spans 16 amino acids. The germline V gene has CDR1 SGDLS and CDR2 YYNGEE. CDR3 residues: CASSVLAGDRGETQYF. DNA for the CDR3: TGTGCCAGCAGCGTGCTAGCGGGGGATCGGGGGGAGACCCAGTACTTC.

The chain links TRBV10-3 to TRBJ1-1, with TRBD1 as a possible D gene (5 bases). CDR1 and CDR2 from the germline V gene are ENHRY and SYGVKD. The CDR3 consists of 14 residues. Trimming left V 6 bases short and J 5 bases short, with 16 bases between. The CDR3: CAIRRDSGGTEAFF. The CDR3 nucleotides read TGTGCCATCAGGAGGGACTCTGGGGGGACTGAAGCTTTCTTT.

Remarks on this clone: An end of the junction does not agree with germline; a read error may underlie this. Other DNA variants within this sample encode the same CDR3. The chain is built from TRBV29-1 and TRBJ1-4; 8 bases are a match to TRBD1. The CDR3 sequence is 13 residues long. The germline V gene has CDR1 SQVTM and CDR2 ANQGSEA. The CDR3 DNA follows: TGCAGCGTTAGGGGGACAGGTGGGGAAAAATTGTTTTTT. This translates into CSVRGTGGEKLFF.

The chain links TRBV6-6 to TRBJ2-1; a possible D gene is TRBD2 (6 bases). This CDR3 spans 15 amino acids. Germline CDR1 and CDR2: MNHNY and SVGAGI (reference sequence). Trimming stripped 4 bases from V and 7 bases from J, with 17 bases between. As DNA, the CDR3 is TGTGCCAGCAGTTGGGGGAGGACCCGACGGAATGAGCAGTTCTTC. Translated, it gives CASSWGRTRRNEQFF.

The chain combines TRBV11-3 with TRBJ2-3; 14 positions agree with TRBD2. Germline CDR1 is SGHNT and CDR2 is YENEEA. This CDR3 region has 16 residues. After removal of 5 bases from V and 2 bases from J, the junction contained 3 bases not matched to a gene. The CDR3 reads CASSPGLAGDTDTQYF. DNA for the CDR3: TGTGCCAGCAGCCCGGGACTAGCGGGGGACACAGATACGCAGTATTTT.